One TCR beta chain is described in this entry. Its matching antigen is unknown. This entry belongs to a study of CXCR3-negative and CXCR3-positive naive CD8 T cells. Study-level results: Comparison of naive cells showed more hydrophobic TRB CDR3s in CXCR3-positive than in CXCR3-negative naive cells.

Researchers sorted some 270,000 cells of each CD8+ T cell subset in triplicate. The authors gated naive CD8+ T cells as CD45RO-CCR7+CD27+CD95-. Through 5' RACE with UMI labels, the TRB cDNA libraries were prepared. TCRdb reprocessed the 5' RACE reads and stores each CDR3 protein as one record, lacking DNA. The sample table sets out roughly 110,000 distinct CDR3 sequences. This CDR3 region has 13 residues. CDR1 is SEHNR, CDR2 FQNEAQ, per germline (reference sequence). Sample: naive CXCR3+ CD8+ T cells from blood. Sample subset: CD45RO-CCR7+CD27+CD95- naive CD8+ T cells expressing CXCR3 (TNR3+). The receptor comes from a human donor in good health. Some clones in this sample may be carry-over from other donors' samples. This chain uses TRBV7-9 with TRBJ2-7; no DNA is available, so the TRBD2 call from TCRdb remains unchecked. CDR3 loop: CASSLEGLGEQYF.